The 10 T cell receptor beta chains given below trace back to one sample, sequenced in a study of cytomegalovirus exposure and HLA in healthy donors. The study ran its PCR with 60 Vbeta and 13 Jbeta primers. Only in-frame clones appear in the TCRdb table, and some are missing; sequencing was by immunoSEQ multiplex PCR. The table records under 150,000 clones, 80% of them present only once. The sequencing sample was made of PBMCs. The receptors originated from a male donor in good health and CMV-seronegative.

This clone has a single count. The genes are TRBV6-5 and TRBJ1-1; TRBD1 agrees at 7 bases. CDR1 MNHEY and CDR2 SVGAGI come from the germline V gene. The CDR3 has 14 residues. Trimming took 2 bases from V and 4 from J; bases not matched to a gene: 4. This chain's CDR3 is CASSYRGPGTEAFF. The CDR3, as DNA: TGTGCCAGCAGTTACAGGGGGCCGGGCACTGAAGCTTTCTTT.

CDR3 coding DNA: TGTGCCATCAGTGCAGGGTTCGATCAGCCCCAGCATTTT. It yields the protein CAISAGFDQPQHF. V is TRBV10-3 and J is TRBJ1-5, with D perhaps matching TRBD1 (5 bases). CDR3 size: 13 residues. V lost 4 bases, J lost 5 bases, and 9 bases lay in between. Germline CDR1 and CDR2: ENHRY and SYGVKD.

V usage is TRBV4-1 and J usage is TRBJ2-1; TRBD2 agrees at 12 bases. J lost 4 bases, V lost 0 bases, and 4 bases had no gene match. The CDR3 runs to 17 residues. Germline lookup yields CDR1 MGHRA and CDR2 YSYEKL. CDR3 coding DNA: TGCGCCAGCAGCCAAGATACCGGGACTAGCGGGTACAATGAGCAGTTCTTC. It codes for CASSQDTGTSGYNEQFF.

The rearrangement links TRBV7-2 to TRBJ2-1, with 11 nucleotides matching TRBD2. J lost 6 bases, V lost 4 bases, and 5 bases had no gene match. The CDR3 has 15 residues. Germline lookup yields CDR1 SGHTA and CDR2 FQGNSA. CDR3 DNA sequence: TGTGCCAGCAGCTCTACTAGCGGGGGACGCAATGAGCAGTTCTTC. Residues: CASSSTSGGRNEQFF.

This sequence joins TRBV27 and TRBJ2-3; D possibly corresponds to TRBD1 (6 bases). V lost 5 bases and J lost 1, with 16 bases in between. Looked up from germline, CDR1 is MNHEY and CDR2 is SMNVEV (reference sequence). The CDR3 loop spans 16 amino acids. CDR3 bases: TGTGCCAGCAGTCCTTACGACAGGCGGGGCACAGATACGCAGTATTTT. Residues: CASSPYDRRGTDTQYF.

This chain joins TRBV18 and TRBJ2-7, with D perhaps TRBD1 (7 bases). Trimming took off 5 bases at V and 7 bases at J, with 21 bases between the two ends. This CDR3 has 15 amino acids. Germline loops: CDR1 KGHSH, CDR2 LQKENI. In DNA, the CDR3 is TGTGCCAGCTCAACAGGGGACTCTCTCACTAGGGAGCAGTACTTC. It encodes CASSTGDSLTREQYF.

Remarks on this clone: Other DNA variants within this sample encode the same CDR3. This rearrangement joins TRBV6-1 to TRBJ1-6; the D is unclear. The length of the CDR3 is 15 residues. Trimming took 3 bases from V and 6 from J, leaving 12 bases between them. CDR1 and CDR2 (germline): MNHNS, SASEGT. The CDR3 spells CASSEVGLGNSPLHF. The CDR3 coding sequence is TGTGCCAGCAGTGAGGTTGGACTTGGTAATTCACCCCTCCACTTT.

The chain joins TRBV6-6 to TRBJ1-4; the match to TRBD1 covers 8 bases. The CDR3 is 14 residues long. Losses at the gene ends were 6 bases for V and 7 bases for J; bases not matched to a gene: 7. CDR1 is MNHNY and CDR2 is SVGAGI in the germline V gene (reference sequence). The CDR3 sequence: CASSWGQVTEKLFF. In DNA form, the CDR3 reads TGTGCCAGCAGCTGGGGACAGGTTACTGAAAAACTGTTTTTT.

CDR3 in amino acids: CASSQLQGDSYEQYF. In nucleotides, the CDR3 is TGTGCCAGCAGCCAACTACAGGGGGACAGCTACGAGCAGTACTTC. The chain uses TRBV4-2 and TRBJ2-7, with 8 bases matching TRBD1. Per germline, CDR1 LGHNA and CDR2 YNFKEQ. The ends lost 2 bases at V and 3 bases at J; junction bases unmatched: 6. This CDR3 region has 15 residues.

This chain joins TRBV5-1 and TRBJ1-1; D might be TRBD1 (5 bases). Germline loops: CDR1 SGHRS, CDR2 YFSETQ. This CDR3 contains 16 residues. Trimming stripped 0 bases from V and 1 base from J, with 13 bases between. The CDR3 DNA reads TGCGCCAGCAGCTTGGAGGCAGGCGGGGCGAACACTGAAGCTTTCTTT. Its translation is CASSLEAGGANTEAFF.